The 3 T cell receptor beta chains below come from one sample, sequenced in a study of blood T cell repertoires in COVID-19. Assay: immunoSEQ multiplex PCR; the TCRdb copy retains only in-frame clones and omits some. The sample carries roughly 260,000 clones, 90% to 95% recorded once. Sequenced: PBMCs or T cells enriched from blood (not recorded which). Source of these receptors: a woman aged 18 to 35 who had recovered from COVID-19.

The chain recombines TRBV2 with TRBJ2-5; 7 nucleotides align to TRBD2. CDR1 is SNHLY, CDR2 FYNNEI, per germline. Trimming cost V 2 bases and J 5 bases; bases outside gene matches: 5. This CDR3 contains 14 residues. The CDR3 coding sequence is TGTGCCAGCAGTGAAATAGCGGGCCGGGAGACCCAGTACTTC. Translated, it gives CASSEIAGRETQYF.

The CDR3: CASRGDRDQPQHF. As DNA, the CDR3 is TGTGCCAGCCGGGGTGACAGGGATCAGCCCCAGCATTTT. The V gene is TRBV2, the J gene TRBJ1-5, with TRBD1 identical over 7 bases. This CDR3 spans 13 amino acids. Germline CDR1 SNHLY, CDR2 FYNNEI. V trimming: 8 bases; J trimming: 5 bases; junction bases outside the gene matches: 6.

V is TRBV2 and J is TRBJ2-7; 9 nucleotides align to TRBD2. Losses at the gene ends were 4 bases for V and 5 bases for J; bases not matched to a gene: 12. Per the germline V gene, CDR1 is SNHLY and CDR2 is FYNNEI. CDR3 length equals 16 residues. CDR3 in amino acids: CASSVDPAGGPDEQYF. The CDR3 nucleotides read TGTGCCAGCAGTGTCGACCCGGCGGGGGGGCCTGACGAGCAGTACTTC.